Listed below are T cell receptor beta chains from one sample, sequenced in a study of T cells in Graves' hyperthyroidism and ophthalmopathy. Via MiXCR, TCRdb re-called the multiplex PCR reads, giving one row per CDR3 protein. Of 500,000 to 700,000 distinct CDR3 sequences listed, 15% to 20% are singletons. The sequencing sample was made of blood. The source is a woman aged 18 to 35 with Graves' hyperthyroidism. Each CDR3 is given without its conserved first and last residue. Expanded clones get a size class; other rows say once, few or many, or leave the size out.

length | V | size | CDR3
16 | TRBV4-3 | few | ASSHHTGSSGRNTEAF
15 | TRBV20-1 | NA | SARVGGTSGHSYEQY
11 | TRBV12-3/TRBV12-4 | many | ASRPGAIYGYT
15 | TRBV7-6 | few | ASRPAEHGTGSYEQY
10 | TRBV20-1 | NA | SQESSSDEQY
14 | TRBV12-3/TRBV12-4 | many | ASSLYLLGSNSPLH
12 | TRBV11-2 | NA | ASSIRSGWETQY
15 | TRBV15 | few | ATSRDFSGGTRYEQY
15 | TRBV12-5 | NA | ASGLVLGGGALNEQF
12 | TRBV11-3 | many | ASWALYSKNIQY
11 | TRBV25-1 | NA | ASSLGVGDEQY
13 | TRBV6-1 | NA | ASSEVWDSSYEQY
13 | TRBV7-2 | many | ASSLAGSANYGYT
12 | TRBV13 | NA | ASRKGPGQETQY
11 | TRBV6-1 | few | AGKTQKNTEAF
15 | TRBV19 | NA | ASSIGGSGSNTGELF
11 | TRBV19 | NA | ASSIGFNEKLF
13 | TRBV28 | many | ASSLIRGITDTQY
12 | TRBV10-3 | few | AINPTGVGTEAF
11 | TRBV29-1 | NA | SVYTGPSYEQY
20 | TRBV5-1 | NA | ASRFRPGHQTSPSPTYNEQF
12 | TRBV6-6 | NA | ASSYVSSQETQY
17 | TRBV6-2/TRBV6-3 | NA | ASTRRGTGGFYSNQPQH
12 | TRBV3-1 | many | ASRRAGSNTEAF
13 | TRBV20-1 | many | SELTLAGRHNEQF
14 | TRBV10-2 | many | ASRELASKAGNEQF
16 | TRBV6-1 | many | ASKPTGTHGSYNSPLH
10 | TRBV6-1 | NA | ASSHGLDTQY
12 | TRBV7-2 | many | ASSLVRFQETQY
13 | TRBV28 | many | ASSPPVWLNTEAF
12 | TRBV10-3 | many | AISESATGETQY
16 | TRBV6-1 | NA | ASSEDLSRGRRNTEAF
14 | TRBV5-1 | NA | ASSLDPDYSNQPQH
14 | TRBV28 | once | ASSPGGPGQYNEQF
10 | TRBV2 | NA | ASSERPQPQH
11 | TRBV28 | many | ASSFGLGDEQF
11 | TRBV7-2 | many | ASSQVASTEAF
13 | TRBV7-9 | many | ASSLRASGTDTQY
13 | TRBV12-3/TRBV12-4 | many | ASRPGQGYGDGYT
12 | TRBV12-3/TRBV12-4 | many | ASSFRRMNTEAF
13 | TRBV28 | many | ASSLLRREGYEQY
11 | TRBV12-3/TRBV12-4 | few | ASKWADNQPQH
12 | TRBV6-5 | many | ASSYSKGQGGYT
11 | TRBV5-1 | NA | ASRRGPTDTQY